Listed below are T cell receptor beta chains from one sample, sequenced in a study of blood T cell repertoires in COVID-19. The repertoire was sequenced with immunoSEQ multiplex PCR; TCRdb's copy has only in-frame clones and lacks some. The sample shows 65,000 to 75,000 clones, 80% of them seen only once. The sample comprised peripheral blood. These receptors all come from a human donor in a cohort sampled during active COVID-19. Both conserved end residues are part of each CDR3. A D gene is named only where the DNA matches it firmly.

J gene,V gene,CDR3 length,D gene,CDR3 protein
TRBJ2-2,TRBV7-9,14,TRBD2,CASSLSGGTGELFF
TRBJ2-5,TRBV7-9,17,TRBD2,CASSSQDLLAGGETQYF
TRBJ1-2,TRBV6-6,14,-,CASSSSGPAYGYTF
TRBJ1-5,TRBV6-6,15,TRBD1,CASSKAGTGVQPQHF
TRBJ2-3,TRBV5-1,14,-,CASSPGLRRDTQYF
TRBJ1-5,TRBV24-1,14,-,CATSGQNSNQPQHF
TRBJ1-1,TRBV20-1,12,-,CSASQANTEAFF
TRBJ2-5,TRBV4-2,16,TRBD2,CASSQGEASGQETQYF
TRBJ1-1,TRBV24-1,15,TRBD1,CATSESNRGNTEAFF
TRBJ2-2,TRBV6-2/TRBV6-3,15,-,CASSYRQGLGGELFF
TRBJ2-2,TRBV4-1,17,-,CASSQDASERRTGELFF
TRBJ1-1,TRBV24-1,13,-,CATSLGGNTEAFF
TRBJ2-3,TRBV5-1,14,TRBD1,CASAGQGRSDTQYF
TRBJ1-5,TRBV6-2/TRBV6-3,11,-,CASSPGGPQHF
TRBJ2-4,TRBV11-3,16,-,CASSDNRGLAKNIQYF
TRBJ1-4,TRBV18,15,-,CASSPDAGLNEKLFF
TRBJ2-7,TRBV24-1,14,TRBD2,CATSEAGPTQEQYF
TRBJ2-7,TRBV5-1,15,TRBD2,CASSLESGGVYEQYF
TRBJ2-5,TRBV18,13,-,CASSPHPGGAEYF
TRBJ1-2,TRBV19,14,-,CASRAGRSLKGYTF
TRBJ1-2,TRBV10-3,14,TRBD1,CAITDDRGGGGYTF
TRBJ2-3,TRBV7-2,16,TRBD2,CASSFLAGMRIDTQYF
TRBJ2-1,TRBV5-1,14,TRBD2,CASSSGGSANEQFF
TRBJ1-1,TRBV18,17,-,CASSIFEQGPGRTEAFF
TRBJ2-7,TRBV11-2,19,TRBD2,CASSLEPKLAGGRYYEQYF
TRBJ1-2,TRBV5-6,14,TRBD1,CASSAGTVYWGYTF
TRBJ2-1,TRBV7-9,14,-,CASSSASSYNEQFF
TRBJ2-7,TRBV28,11,TRBD1,CASRDRYEQYF
TRBJ2-5,TRBV24-1,14,TRBD1,CATSYGQGSETQYF
TRBJ1-3,TRBV30,17,-,CAWSVWRGGKTGNTIYF
TRBJ2-7,TRBV5-6,14,TRBD2,CASTLAGGTYEQYF
TRBJ1-1,TRBV19,15,-,CATRPQTGVNTEAFF
TRBJ1-1,TRBV5-1,16,TRBD1,CASSPRDRGLNTEAFF
TRBJ1-2,TRBV28,17,TRBD1,CASSLIGGPATNYGYTF
TRBJ2-5,TRBV2,15,TRBD2,CASSSSGRAIETQYF
TRBJ2-1,TRBV25-1,13,TRBD2,CASSSSGLNEQFF
TRBJ2-5,TRBV4-1,17,TRBD2,CASSQGYGSGGQETQYF